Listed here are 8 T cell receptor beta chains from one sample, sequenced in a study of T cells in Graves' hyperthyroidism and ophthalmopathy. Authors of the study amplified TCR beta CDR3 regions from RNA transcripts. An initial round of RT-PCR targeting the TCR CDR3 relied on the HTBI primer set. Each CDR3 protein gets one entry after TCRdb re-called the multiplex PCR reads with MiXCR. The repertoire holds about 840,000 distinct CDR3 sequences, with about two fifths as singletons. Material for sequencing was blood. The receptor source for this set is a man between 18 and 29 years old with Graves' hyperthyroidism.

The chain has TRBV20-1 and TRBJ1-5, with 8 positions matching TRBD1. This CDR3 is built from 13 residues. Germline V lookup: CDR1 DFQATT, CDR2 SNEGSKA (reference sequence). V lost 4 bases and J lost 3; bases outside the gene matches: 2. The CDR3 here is CSAIQGVNQPQHF. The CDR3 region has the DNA TGCAGTGCTATACAGGGGGTCAATCAGCCCCAGCATTTT.

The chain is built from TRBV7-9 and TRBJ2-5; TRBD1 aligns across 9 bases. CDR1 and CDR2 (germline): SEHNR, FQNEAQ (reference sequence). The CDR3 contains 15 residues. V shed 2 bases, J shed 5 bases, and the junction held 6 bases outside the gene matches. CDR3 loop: CASSLQWDRAETQYF. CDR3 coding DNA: TGTGCCAGCAGCTTACAGTGGGACAGGGCGGAGACCCAGTACTTC.

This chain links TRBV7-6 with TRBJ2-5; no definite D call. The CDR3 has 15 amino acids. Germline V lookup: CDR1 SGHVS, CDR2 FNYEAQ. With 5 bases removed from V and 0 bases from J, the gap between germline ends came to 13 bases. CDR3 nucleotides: TGTGCCAGCAGCCCTAGGACCCCTTACCAAGAGACCCAGTACTTC. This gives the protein CASSPRTPYQETQYF.

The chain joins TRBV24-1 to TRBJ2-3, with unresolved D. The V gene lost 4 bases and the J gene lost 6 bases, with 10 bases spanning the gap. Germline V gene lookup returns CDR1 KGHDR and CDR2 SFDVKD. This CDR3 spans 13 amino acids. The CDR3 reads CATSEILSDTQYF. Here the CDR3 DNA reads TGTGCCACCAGTGAAATACTATCGGATACGCAGTATTTT.

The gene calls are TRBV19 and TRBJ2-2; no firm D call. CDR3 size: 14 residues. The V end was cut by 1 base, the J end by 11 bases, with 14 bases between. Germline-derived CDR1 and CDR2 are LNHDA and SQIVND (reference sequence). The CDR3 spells CASSIVVRSIELFF. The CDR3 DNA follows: TGTGCCAGTAGTATAGTAGTTCGTTCGATCGAGCTGTTTTTT.

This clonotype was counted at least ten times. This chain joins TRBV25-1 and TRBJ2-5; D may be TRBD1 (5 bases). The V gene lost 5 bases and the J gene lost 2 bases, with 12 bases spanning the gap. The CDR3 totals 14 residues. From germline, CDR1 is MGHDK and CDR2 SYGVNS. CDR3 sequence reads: CASSPQGNQETQYF. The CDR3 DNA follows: TGTGCCAGCAGTCCCCAGGGAAATCAAGAGACCCAGTACTTC.

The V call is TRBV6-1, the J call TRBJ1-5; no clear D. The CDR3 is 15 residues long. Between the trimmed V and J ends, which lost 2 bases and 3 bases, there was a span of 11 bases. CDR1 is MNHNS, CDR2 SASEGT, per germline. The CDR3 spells CASSEFEGSNQPQHF. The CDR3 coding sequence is TGTGCCAGCAGTGAATTTGAAGGGTCCAATCAGCCCCAGCATTTT.

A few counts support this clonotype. CDR3 in DNA: TGTGCCAGCAGCTTAGCAGGCGGGAGGACGACCTACGAGCAGTACTTC. Translation: CASSLAGGRTTYEQYF. V usage is TRBV7-2 and J usage is TRBJ2-7; 8 bases map to TRBD2. With 0 bases clipped from V and 2 bases from J, the junction kept 6 bases outside the gene matches. The CDR3 contains 16 residues. Per the germline V gene, CDR1 is SGHTA and CDR2 is FQGNSA.